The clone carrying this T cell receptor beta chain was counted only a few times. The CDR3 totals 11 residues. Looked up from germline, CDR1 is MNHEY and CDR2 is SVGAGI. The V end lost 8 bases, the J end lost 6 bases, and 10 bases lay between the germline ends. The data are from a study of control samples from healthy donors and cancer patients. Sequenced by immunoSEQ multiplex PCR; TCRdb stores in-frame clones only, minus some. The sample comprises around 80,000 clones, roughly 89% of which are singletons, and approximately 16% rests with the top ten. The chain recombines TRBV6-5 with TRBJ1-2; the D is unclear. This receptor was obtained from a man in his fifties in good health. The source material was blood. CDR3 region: CASLDGHGYTF. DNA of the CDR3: TGTGCCAGCCTGGACGGTCATGGCTACACCTTC.